A single sample gave rise to the 22 T cell receptor beta chains below, sequenced in a study of cytomegalovirus exposure and HLA in healthy donors. Primers: 60 Vbeta forward and 13 Jbeta reverse. The data were produced by immunoSEQ multiplex PCR, yet TCRdb's version contains in-frame clones alone and is incomplete. In the table there are about 180,000 clones, 60% to 85% of which are singletons. The sequenced sample was PBMCs. These receptors all come from a man aged 18 to 30 in good health and CMV-seronegative.

This rearrangement joins TRBV6-4 to TRBJ1-5; D unclear. V dropped 3 bases and J dropped 1 base, with 4 bases sitting between them. CDR3 length: 13 amino acids. Germline V gives CDR1 MRHNA, CDR2 SNTAGT. The CDR3 DNA sequence: TGTGCCAGCAGTGAACAGAGCAATCAGCCCCAGCATTTT. Translated: CASSEQSNQPQHF.

The chain links TRBV11-2 to TRBJ2-7, with D uncertain. The V end lost 2 bases, the J end lost 3 bases, and 5 bases lay between the germline ends. From germline, CDR1 is SGHAT and CDR2 FQNNGV. The CDR3 covers 12 residues. The CDR3 is CASSLPGYEQYF. CDR3 DNA: TGTGCCAGCAGCTTACCCGGCTACGAGCAGTACTTC.

The chain is built from TRBV5-4 and TRBJ2-5; 9 bases are a match to TRBD2. Germline V gives CDR1 SGHNT, CDR2 YYREEE (reference sequence). The CDR3 runs 16 residues. V lost 0 bases, J lost 9 bases, and 12 bases stayed unmatched. The CDR3 nucleotides read TGTGCCAGCAGCTTGGCCCTCGGGACTAGCCGAGGGGCCCAGTACTTC. Its protein is CASSLALGTSRGAQYF.

Here the CDR3 DNA reads TGTGCCAGCAGTTCGGGGACAGACGACAATCAGCCCCAGCATTTT. Amino acids: CASSSGTDDNQPQHF. The chain couples TRBV27 to TRBJ1-5; 7 positions agree with TRBD1. The germline CDR1 and CDR2 sequences are MNHEY and SMNVEV (reference sequence). With 4 bases clipped from V and 3 bases from J, the junction kept 6 bases outside the gene matches. The CDR3 totals 15 residues.

The V and J genes are TRBV5-1 and TRBJ2-3, with 8 bases aligning to TRBD1. This CDR3 contains 16 residues. The germline CDR1 and CDR2 sequences are SGHRS and YFSETQ. V gave up 0 bases and J gave up 5 bases; unmatched junction bases: 8. This CDR3 is CASSLVGTGGLDTQYF. The CDR3 DNA is TGCGCCAGCAGCTTGGTAGGGACAGGAGGCTTAGATACGCAGTATTTT. Complete variable domain (other parts from reference TRBV5-1 and TRBJ2-3): KAGVTQTPRYLIKTRGQQVTLSCSPISGHRSVSWYQQTPGQGLQFLFEYFSETQRNKGNFPGRFSGRQFSNSRSEMNVSTLELGDSALYLCASSLVGTGGLDTQYFGPGTRLTVL.

The chain carries TRBV5-1 and TRBJ2-3; 15 nucleotides line up with TRBD2. This CDR3 has 18 residues. CDR1 SGHRS and CDR2 YFSETQ come from the germline V gene. The V segment lost 4 bases and the J segment 1 base; nucleotides outside the gene matches: 7. The CDR3 region is CASSGGLAGGRRTDTQYF. The CDR3 nucleotides read TGCGCCAGCAGCGGGGGACTAGCGGGAGGCCGCCGCACAGATACGCAGTATTTT.

This chain connects TRBV25-1 to TRBJ2-5, with a weak D call TRBD2 (5 bases). CDR3 length equals 16 residues. Trimming pared 1 base from V and 0 bases from J, leaving 12 bases between. The V gene's germline CDR1 is MGHDK and CDR2 SYGVNS. CDR3 sequence: CASSEWGLAYQETQYF. CDR3 coding DNA: TGTGCCAGCAGTGAATGGGGATTAGCGTACCAAGAGACCCAGTACTTC.

This chain joins TRBV2 and TRBJ2-5; weak D call: TRBD2 (5 bases). Trimming pared 5 bases from V and 7 bases from J, leaving 14 bases between. This CDR3 is 13 amino acids long. Germline V gives CDR1 SNHLY, CDR2 FYNNEI. CDR3 sequence (DNA): TGTGCCAGCAGTAGGACTCCGACCGGGACCCAGTACTTC. Protein: CASSRTPTGTQYF.

This chain links TRBV27 with TRBJ1-6; 8 bases align to TRBD1. The V gene's germline CDR1 is MNHEY and CDR2 SMNVEV (reference sequence). The CDR3 has 14 residues. V was pared by 5 bases and J by 5 bases, with 2 bases of the junction left unmatched. The CDR3 region is CASSRTGNNSPLHF. For the CDR3, the DNA is TGTGCCAGCAGTAGGACAGGGAATAATTCACCCCTCCACTTT.

Comments on this clone: At the DNA level, this CDR3 is encoded by other sequences in the same sample as well. The chain combines TRBV28 with TRBJ2-7; D uncertain. The CDR3 length is 12 residues. Germline V gives CDR1 MDHEN, CDR2 SYDVKM. V was pared by 6 bases and J by 0 bases, with 6 bases between. The CDR3 DNA sequence: TGTGCCAGCAGCTTGAGCTCCTACGAGCAGTACTTC. This codes for CASSLSSYEQYF.

The genes are TRBV6-1 and TRBJ1-1, with D possibly matching TRBD1 (5 bases). V was clipped by 4 bases and J by 11 bases, with 11 bases between them. This CDR3 has 11 amino acids. Per the germline V gene, CDR1 is MNHNS and CDR2 is SASEGT. The CDR3 DNA is TGTGCCAGCAGTGTGACAGCCTCGGCTTTCTTT. This translates into CASSVTASAFF.

The V gene is TRBV19, the J gene TRBJ2-1, with D perhaps TRBD1 (5 bases). CDR1 and CDR2 (germline): LNHDA, SQIVND (reference sequence). The CDR3 extends over 12 amino acids. Trimming left V 5 bases short and J 8 bases short, with 10 bases between. CDR3 coding DNA: TGTGCCAGTAGTCCAAGGGGTGATGAGCAGTTCTTC. It translates to CASSPRGDEQFF.

This clone was counted a few times. V and J are TRBV9 and TRBJ2-7; tentative D call: TRBD2 (5 bases). The CDR3 spans 14 residues. V gave up 0 bases and J gave up 5 bases, with 12 bases separating them. Germline V gene data show CDR1 as SGDLS and CDR2 as YYNGEE. CDR3 amino acids: CASSVGGMSDEQYF. The CDR3 bases are TGTGCCAGCAGCGTAGGAGGGATGAGTGACGAGCAGTACTTC.

This clone appeared a few times. The chain carries TRBV2 and TRBJ1-2; possible D gene TRBD1, 6 bases. This CDR3 contains 13 residues. Germline assignment: CDR1 SNHLY and CDR2 FYNNEI. With 5 bases removed from V and 1 base from J, the gap between germline ends came to 8 bases. The CDR3 DNA is TGTGCCAGCAGTCCGGACAGTAACTATGGCTACACCTTC. Amino acids: CASSPDSNYGYTF.

The V gene is TRBV6-6, the J gene TRBJ1-1; D is unclear. Trimming shortened V by 6 bases and J by 5 bases, and 7 bases separated the two germline ends. Germline V CDR1 and CDR2: MNHNY, SVGAGI (reference sequence). CDR3 length equals 11 residues. This CDR3 is CASRLETEAFF. The DNA of the CDR3 is TGTGCCAGCAGACTGGAGACTGAAGCTTTCTTT.

The rearrangement uses TRBV19 and TRBJ2-3, with 9 bases aligning to TRBD1. There are 16 residues in the CDR3. J was trimmed by 4 bases and V by 5 bases; bases with no gene match: 10. In germline, CDR1 is LNHDA, CDR2 SQIVND (reference sequence). The chain's CDR3 is CASSFSGTGTPDTQYF. CDR3 sequence (DNA): TGTGCCAGTAGTTTCTCCGGGACAGGGACCCCAGATACGCAGTATTTT.

The gene calls are TRBV18 and TRBJ1-3; 12 bases fit TRBD1. After removal of 5 bases from V and 2 bases from J, the junction contained 7 bases not matched to a gene. Germline V gives CDR1 KGHSH, CDR2 LQKENI. The CDR3 is 17 residues long. This CDR3 reads CASSDRDRGPAGNTIYF. In DNA, the CDR3 is TGTGCCAGCTCAGACCGGGACAGGGGGCCTGCTGGAAACACCATATATTTT.

This chain joins TRBV7-2 and TRBJ2-1; weak D call: TRBD1 (7 bases). V was clipped by 5 bases and J by 5 bases, with 16 bases between them. This CDR3 spans 15 amino acids. The germline CDR1 and CDR2 sequences are SGHTA and FQGNSA. The CDR3 reads CASSPGGTVHNEQFF. The CDR3 DNA reads TGTGCCAGCAGCCCAGGGGGGACAGTCCACAATGAGCAGTTCTTC.

This sequence joins TRBV28 and TRBJ2-5, with 8 bases matching TRBD1. CDR3 length: 13 residues. Unmatched junction bases numbered 6, after V lost 8 bases and J lost 4 bases. Germline assignment: CDR1 MDHEN and CDR2 SYDVKM. CDR3 nucleotide sequence: TGTGCCAGCGAAGACAGGGGCGGAGAGACCCAGTACTTC. This encodes CASEDRGGETQYF.

This rearrangement joins TRBV9 to TRBJ1-5; D is perhaps TRBD1 (6 bases). V was cut by 3 bases and J by 6 bases, with 10 bases left in between. CDR1 and CDR2 from the germline V gene are SGDLS and YYNGEE. This CDR3 region has 13 residues. The CDR3 region is CASSAGTSQPQHF. Written as DNA, the CDR3 is TGTGCCAGCAGCGCTGGGACAAGTCAGCCCCAGCATTTT.

The gene calls are TRBV19 and TRBJ1-2; D uncertain. The V end was cut by 0 bases, the J end by 4 bases, with 9 bases between. The CDR3 sequence is 14 residues long. In germline, CDR1 is LNHDA, CDR2 SQIVND (reference sequence). CDR3 sequence reads: CASSIDRSAYGYTF. The CDR3 DNA follows: TGTGCCAGTAGTATAGATCGAAGCGCCTATGGCTACACCTTC.

The rearrangement links TRBV28 to TRBJ2-1; D is perhaps TRBD1 (6 bases). The germline V gene has CDR1 MDHEN and CDR2 SYDVKM. With 4 bases removed from V and 9 bases from J, the gap between germline ends came to 19 bases. This CDR3 has 15 residues. The CDR3 DNA is TGTGCCAGCAGTTCACCCACCCAGGGGTGGGGTGAGCAGTTCTTC. It specifies CASSSPTQGWGEQFF.